This TCR beta chain was sequenced for a study of blood T cell repertoires in COVID-19 (dated by TCRdb to about 2020). About the investigation overall: Collaborator samples came from the United States, Italy and Spain and covered acute and convalescent phases of COVID-19. Samples came from the ongoing ImmuneRACE study (first 160 participants) plus 1,254 subjects from 6 global collaborators. The repertoires were released in a freely available public database meant as a resource for research on the immune response to SARS-CoV-2. The material from the prospective study consisted of cDNA or gDNA derived from T cells, B-cell-depleted T cells, or PBMCs. Where HLA class I and class II types were available, the types were taken from metadata supplied by the sample provider, not from assay-based typing. Nearly every sample came with metadata listing a de-identified subject ID, COVID-19 status, age in years and sex. The dataset comprised deeply sampled blood TCRbeta repertoires from subjects exposed to, actively infected with, or recovered from COVID-19. Findings and caveats that apply to the study as a whole: Clinical and demographic metadata were provided uncurated, with the amount varying by source and participant.

V lost 4 bases and J lost 2 bases, and the count of bases not matched to a germline gene is 8. From the cysteine up to the phenylalanine, the CDR3 has a length of 16 residues. Only the CDR3 DNA is retained, 48 bases long and in frame from the first base. According to the germline V gene, CDR1 reads KGHSH and CDR2 reads LQKENI. As to this clone: Its antigen is still unknown. Base qualities are not at hand, and no much larger clone is one base apart.

The immunoSEQ Assay, a bias-controlled multiplex PCR, was used to amplify TCRbeta CDR3 regions from genomic DNA. Under the source paper's analysis protocol: The number of nucleated cells in each sample was estimated from the amplification of reference gene primers within the assay. Sequence reads were collapsed and filtered to measure the absolute abundance of every unique TCRbeta CDR3 rearrangement. For each sample, productive Simpson clonality was calculated by taking the square root of Simpson's diversity index across productive rearrangements. The clones in this table, taken by TCRdb from immuneACCESS, are in-frame only. Not every clone is retained; where verified, under half of the shortfall comes from an unresolved V gene, and the cause of the rest is unknown. V and J calls and clone size follow that table, whereas D and trimming were derived from the DNA. Across this sample there are 150,000 to 200,000 clones, with around nine tenths seen only once. The ten largest clones add up to approximately 7% of the sample.

Participants in the prospective study were aged roughly 18 to 95 years, lived in 24 United States geographic areas, and enrolled through a virtual design. In the prospective study, participants were assigned to cohorts based on the clinical history participants reported in a screening survey and a study questionnaire. Recovered participants in ImmuneRACE Cohort 3 were defined as having two consecutive negative NP/OP PCR tests, clearance from a healthcare professional, or resolution of symptoms. In the prospective study, mobile phlebotomists collected whole blood, serum and a nasopharyngeal or oropharyngeal swab from each participant. Over a roughly 2-month period, participants in the prospective study had the option of providing additional blood draws and questionnaires. Blood samples from the prospective study were shipped frozen or at room temperature prior to DNA extraction.

The sample was PBMCs or T cells enriched from blood (not recorded which). The clonotype comes from a woman in her forties or fifties who had recovered from COVID-19. The chain employs TRBV18 and TRBJ2-3; 8 bases in between match TRBD2. The nucleotide sequence reads TGTGCCAGCTCACAAATTAGCGGGGCTTCCACAGATACGCAGTATTTT. Translated, it reads CASSQISGASTDTQYF.